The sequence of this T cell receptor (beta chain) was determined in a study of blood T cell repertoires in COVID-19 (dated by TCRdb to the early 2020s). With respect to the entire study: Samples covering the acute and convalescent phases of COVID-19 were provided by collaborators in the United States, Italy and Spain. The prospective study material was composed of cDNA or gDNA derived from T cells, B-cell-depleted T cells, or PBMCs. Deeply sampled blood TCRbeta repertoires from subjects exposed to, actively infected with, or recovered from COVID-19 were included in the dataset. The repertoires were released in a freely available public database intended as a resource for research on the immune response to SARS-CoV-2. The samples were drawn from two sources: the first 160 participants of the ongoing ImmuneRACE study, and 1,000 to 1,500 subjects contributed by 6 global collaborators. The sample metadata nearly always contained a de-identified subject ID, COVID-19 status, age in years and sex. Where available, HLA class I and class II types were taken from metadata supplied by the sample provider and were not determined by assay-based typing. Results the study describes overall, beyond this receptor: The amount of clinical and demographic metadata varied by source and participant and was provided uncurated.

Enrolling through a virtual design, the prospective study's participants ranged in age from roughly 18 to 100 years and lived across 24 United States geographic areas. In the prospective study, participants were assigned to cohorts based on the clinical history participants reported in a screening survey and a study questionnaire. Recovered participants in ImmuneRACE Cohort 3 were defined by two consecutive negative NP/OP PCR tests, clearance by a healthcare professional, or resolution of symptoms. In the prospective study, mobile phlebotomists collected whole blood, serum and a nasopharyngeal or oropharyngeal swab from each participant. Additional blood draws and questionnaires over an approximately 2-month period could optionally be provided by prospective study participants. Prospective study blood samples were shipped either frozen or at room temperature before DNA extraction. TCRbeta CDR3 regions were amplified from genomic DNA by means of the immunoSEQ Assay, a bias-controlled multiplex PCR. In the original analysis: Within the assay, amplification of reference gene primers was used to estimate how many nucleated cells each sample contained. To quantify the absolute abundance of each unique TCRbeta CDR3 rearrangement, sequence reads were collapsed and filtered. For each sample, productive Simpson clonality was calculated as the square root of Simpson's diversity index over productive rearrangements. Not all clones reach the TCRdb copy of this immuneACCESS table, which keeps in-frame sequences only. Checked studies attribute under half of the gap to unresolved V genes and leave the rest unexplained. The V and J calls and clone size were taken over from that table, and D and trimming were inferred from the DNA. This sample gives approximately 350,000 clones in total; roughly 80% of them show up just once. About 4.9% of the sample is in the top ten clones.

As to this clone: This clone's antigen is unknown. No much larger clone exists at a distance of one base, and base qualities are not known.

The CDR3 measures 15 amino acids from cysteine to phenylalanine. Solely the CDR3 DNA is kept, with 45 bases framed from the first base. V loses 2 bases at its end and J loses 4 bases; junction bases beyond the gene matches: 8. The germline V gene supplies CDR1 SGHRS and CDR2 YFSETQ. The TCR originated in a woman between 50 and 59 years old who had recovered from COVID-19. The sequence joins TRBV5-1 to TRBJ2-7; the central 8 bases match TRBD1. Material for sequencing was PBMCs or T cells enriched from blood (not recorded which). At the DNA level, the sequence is TGCGCCAGCAGCTTCGACACAGGGGGTATTTACGAGCAGTACTTC. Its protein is CASSFDTGGIYEQYF. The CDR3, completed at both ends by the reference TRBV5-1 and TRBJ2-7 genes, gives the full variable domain KAGVTQTPRYLIKTRGQQVTLSCSPISGHRSVSWYQQTPGQGLQFLFEYFSETQRNKGNFPGRFSGRQFSNSRSEMNVSTLELGDSALYLCASSFDTGGIYEQYFGPGTRLTVT.